This T cell receptor beta chain originates from a study of T cell changes during pregnancy in multiple sclerosis. Assay: immunoSEQ multiplex PCR; the TCRdb copy retains only in-frame clones and omits some. The sample carries about 34,000 clones, under 95% recorded once. From germline, CDR1 is LNHDA and CDR2 SQIVND (reference sequence). This CDR3 is 14 amino acids long. V trimming: 6 bases; J trimming: 4 bases; junction bases outside the gene matches: 7. The V and J genes are TRBV19 and TRBJ2-3; 7 bases are a match to TRBD1. This TCR was recovered from a female donor in good health, enrolled as a control in a pregnancy study. The specimen was peripheral blood, collected in the second trimester of pregnancy. The CDR3 coding sequence is TGTGCCAGTAGCCAACCAGGGGGTGCAGATACGCAGTATTTT. It encodes CASSQPGGADTQYF.